The rows below give T cell receptor beta chains drawn from one sample of a study of blood T cell repertoires in COVID-19. The method was immunoSEQ multiplex PCR; TCRdb's version includes in-frame clones alone and lacks a portion of them. This sample carries a few hundred thousand clones, roughly four fifths of them seen once, and the ten largest clones take approximately 15%. Material for sequencing was peripheral blood. The receptors were gathered from a person aged 65-85 years with COVID-19, enrolled during active disease. The CDR3 runs from the conserved cysteine through the conserved F or W. Each record gives: D gene, J gene, V gene, CDR3 length, CDR3 protein. D genes are given only for firm matches.

d_call: TRBD2; j_call: TRBJ2-5; v_call: TRBV5-4; cdr3_length: 14; cdr3_aa: CASSPGLAEETQYF
d_call: NA; j_call: TRBJ2-1; v_call: TRBV19; cdr3_length: 14; cdr3_aa: CASSISGSGDEQFF
d_call: NA; j_call: TRBJ1-2; v_call: TRBV7-6; cdr3_length: 16; cdr3_aa: CASSLFRRSGVEGYTF
d_call: TRBD2; j_call: TRBJ2-3; v_call: TRBV29-1; cdr3_length: 15; cdr3_aa: CSVGETSGMGGTQYF
d_call: TRBD1; j_call: TRBJ1-4; v_call: TRBV5-1; cdr3_length: 15; cdr3_aa: CASSVDRAFNEKLFF
d_call: NA; j_call: TRBJ1-2; v_call: TRBV13; cdr3_length: 16; cdr3_aa: CASSFHRTDEEYGYTF
d_call: NA; j_call: TRBJ1-4; v_call: TRBV7-3; cdr3_length: 14; cdr3_aa: CASSLTGGGGKLFF
d_call: TRBD2; j_call: TRBJ2-5; v_call: TRBV27; cdr3_length: 16; cdr3_aa: CASSRGLAGGVETQYF
d_call: NA; j_call: TRBJ1-2; v_call: TRBV18; cdr3_length: 15; cdr3_aa: CASSPVATGGYGYTF
d_call: NA; j_call: TRBJ2-7; v_call: TRBV27; cdr3_length: 14; cdr3_aa: CASSLSWDNYEQYF
d_call: NA; j_call: TRBJ1-3; v_call: TRBV11-2; cdr3_length: 14; cdr3_aa: CASSSVSAGNTIYF
d_call: NA; j_call: TRBJ2-2; v_call: TRBV2; cdr3_length: 14; cdr3_aa: CASSILANTGELFF
d_call: NA; j_call: TRBJ2-1; v_call: TRBV27; cdr3_length: 18; cdr3_aa: CASSSLMLGAGDYNEQFF
d_call: TRBD2; j_call: TRBJ2-3; v_call: TRBV7-2; cdr3_length: 19; cdr3_aa: CASSLARLGGTRVSDTQYF
d_call: NA; j_call: TRBJ2-1; v_call: TRBV5-1; cdr3_length: 12; cdr3_aa: CASSRQAHEQFF
d_call: TRBD2; j_call: TRBJ2-7; v_call: TRBV6-2/TRBV6-3; cdr3_length: 15; cdr3_aa: CASSYPLGLVPEQYF
d_call: TRBD1; j_call: TRBJ1-4; v_call: TRBV4-3; cdr3_length: 14; cdr3_aa: CASSLNRGQEKLFF
d_call: TRBD1; j_call: TRBJ1-6; v_call: TRBV5-6; cdr3_length: 15; cdr3_aa: CASSSGQGASSPLHF
d_call: TRBD1; j_call: TRBJ2-5; v_call: TRBV5-4; cdr3_length: 17; cdr3_aa: CASSGGTGGVIGETQYF
d_call: NA; j_call: TRBJ2-5; v_call: TRBV5-8; cdr3_length: 16; cdr3_aa: CASSIGKTGTQETQYF
d_call: NA; j_call: TRBJ1-4; v_call: TRBV29-1; cdr3_length: 11; cdr3_aa: CSVRIGEKLFF
d_call: NA; j_call: TRBJ1-5; v_call: TRBV27; cdr3_length: 15; cdr3_aa: CASSLTGVPGQPQHF
d_call: NA; j_call: TRBJ2-7; v_call: TRBV5-8; cdr3_length: 12; cdr3_aa: CASSLVVYEQYF
d_call: TRBD1; j_call: TRBJ1-6; v_call: TRBV4-2; cdr3_length: 16; cdr3_aa: CASSFLQGEDNSPLHF
d_call: NA; j_call: TRBJ2-7; v_call: TRBV28; cdr3_length: 12; cdr3_aa: CASKADAYEQYF
d_call: NA; j_call: TRBJ1-2; v_call: TRBV5-1; cdr3_length: 13; cdr3_aa: CASSSRDNYGYTF
d_call: NA; j_call: TRBJ2-5; v_call: TRBV11-3; cdr3_length: 13; cdr3_aa: CASSAASRGTQYF
d_call: TRBD1; j_call: TRBJ2-2; v_call: TRBV5-1; cdr3_length: 18; cdr3_aa: CASSPKEIQGLNTGELFF
d_call: NA; j_call: TRBJ1-5; v_call: TRBV7-2; cdr3_length: 14; cdr3_aa: CASSLEGRNQPQHF
d_call: NA; j_call: TRBJ1-2; v_call: TRBV28; cdr3_length: 14; cdr3_aa: CASRITGSLYGYTF
d_call: NA; j_call: TRBJ2-5; v_call: TRBV28; cdr3_length: 13; cdr3_aa: CASRNRAQETQYF